The 28 T cell receptor beta chains given below trace back to one sample, sequenced in a study of blood T cell repertoires in COVID-19. Only in-frame clones appear in the TCRdb table, and some are missing; sequencing was by immunoSEQ multiplex PCR. The table lists 80,000 to 100,000 clones, approximately 87% of them singletons, with approximately 1.6% in the top ten. The material sequenced was peripheral blood. Every receptor here comes from a human donor with active COVID-19. The donor label of this sample is uncertain.

The chain carries TRBV4-1 and TRBJ2-5; TRBD2 matches at 12 bases. Germline V gene lookup returns CDR1 MGHRA and CDR2 YSYEKL. V was clipped by 0 bases and J by 1 base; unmatched bases: 15. The CDR3 has 21 amino acids. This CDR3 is CASSQDSGLAGGDPFQETQYF. CDR3 nucleotides: TGCGCCAGCAGCCAAGATAGTGGCCTAGCGGGGGGGGACCCCTTCCAAGAGACCCAGTACTTC.

This clone was seen once. The chain recombines TRBV11-3 with TRBJ2-5, with 11 bases matching TRBD2. CDR1 SGHNT and CDR2 YENEEA come from the germline V gene. This CDR3 comprises 16 residues. V lost 5 bases and J lost 1; bases outside the gene matches: 6. As DNA, the CDR3 is TGTGCCAGCAGCCTGAGACTAGCGGGGCGCCAAGAGACCCAGTACTTC. Translated, it gives CASSLRLAGRQETQYF.

The rearrangement links TRBV19 to TRBJ2-1; no reliable D call. V shed 4 bases and J shed 2 bases, with 3 bases lying between them. CDR3 length equals 12 residues. Germline loops: CDR1 LNHDA, CDR2 SQIVND (reference sequence). CDR3 sequence reads: CASSTAYNEQFF. The CDR3 DNA reads TGTGCCAGTAGTACAGCCTACAATGAGCAGTTCTTC.

The chain uses TRBV3-1 (or the pseudogene TRBV3-2) and TRBJ1-5; no firm D call. The CDR3 totals 15 residues. V was cut by 1 base and J by 1 base, with 8 bases left in between. Germline-derived CDR1 and CDR2 are LGHDT and YNNKEL (reference sequence). This chain's CDR3 is CASSQGAGSNQPQHF. Here the CDR3 DNA reads TGTGCCAGCAGCCAAGGGGCAGGCAGCAATCAGCCCCAGCATTTT.

The V call is TRBV19, the J call TRBJ2-1; no firm D call. There are 11 residues in the CDR3. CDR1 and CDR2 from the germline V gene are LNHDA and SQIVND (reference sequence). V lost 3 bases to trimming and J lost 9 bases, with 6 bases between them. CDR3 DNA sequence: TGTGCCAGTAGTATTGGCGGTGAGCAGTTCTTC. The encoded protein is CASSIGGEQFF.

This rearrangement joins TRBV15 to TRBJ1-5; 9 positions agree with TRBD1. The CDR3 runs 16 residues. The germline V gene has CDR1 LNHNV and CDR2 YYDKDF (reference sequence). The V gene end was trimmed by 0 bases and the J gene end by 5 bases; junction bases not matched to a gene: 5. Here the CDR3 DNA reads TGTGCCACCAGCAGAGATGGAGGACAGGGGCATCAGCCCCAGCATTTT. This encodes CATSRDGGQGHQPQHF.

The chain carries TRBV6-2 or TRBV6-3 and TRBJ2-1; TRBD2 matches at 7 bases. Germline V gene data show CDR1 as MNHEY and CDR2 as SVGEGT. The J segment lost 6 bases and the V segment lost 2 bases, leaving 13 bases of the junction unmatched. The CDR3 sequence is 17 residues long. CDR3 loop: CASSYPAFAGVGNEQFF. CDR3 sequence (DNA): TGTGCCAGCAGTTACCCGGCCTTTGCGGGGGTAGGCAATGAGCAGTTCTTC.

The genes are TRBV5-1 and TRBJ1-2; 7 bases match TRBD1. Looked up from germline, CDR1 is SGHRS and CDR2 is YFSETQ. This CDR3 is 17 amino acids long. J was trimmed by 0 bases and V by 3 bases; bases with no gene match: 11. CDR3 region: CASSSISTGWANYGYTF. The DNA of the CDR3 is TGCGCCAGCAGCTCCATTTCGACAGGGTGGGCTAACTATGGCTACACCTTC.

The chain couples TRBV28 to TRBJ1-2; possible D gene TRBD1, 5 bases. Trimming stripped 6 bases from V and 2 bases from J, with 13 bases between. This CDR3 is 14 amino acids long. Germline CDR1 is MDHEN and CDR2 is SYDVKM. The CDR3, as DNA: TGTGCCAGCAGCTCTCCGACAGCGAACTATGGCTACACCTTC. It yields the protein CASSSPTANYGYTF.

The chain combines TRBV9 with TRBJ2-3; D uncertain. The V gene lost 2 bases and the J gene lost 2 bases, with 12 bases spanning the gap. CDR1 and CDR2 from the germline V gene are SGDLS and YYNGEE. This CDR3 is built from 15 residues. Written as DNA, the CDR3 is TGTGCCAGCAGCGTTAGTCCAACCCACACAGATACGCAGTATTTT. This translates into CASSVSPTHTDTQYF.

For the CDR3, the DNA is TGTGCCAGTACCGAGACACGAACTAACTATGGCTACACCTTC. Its translation: CASTETRTNYGYTF. J is TRBJ1-2 and V is TRBV19, with D unresolved. Germline loops: CDR1 LNHDA, CDR2 SQIVND (reference sequence). V lost 7 bases to trimming and J lost 0 bases, with 12 bases between them. The CDR3 spans 14 residues.

The chain employs TRBV5-1 and TRBJ2-7; 10 bases map to TRBD1. The CDR3 runs to 16 residues. V was pared by 4 bases and J by 1 base, with 8 bases of the junction left unmatched. Germline CDR1 SGHRS, CDR2 YFSETQ. CDR3 nucleotides: TGCGCCAGCAGCCCTGGACAGGGGGTTCCTTCCTACGAGCAGTACTTC. It encodes CASSPGQGVPSYEQYF.

The gene calls are TRBV9 and TRBJ2-5; D is perhaps TRBD2 (7 bases). The CDR3 is 16 amino acids. V was shortened by 4 bases and J by 5 bases, with 21 bases between the two germline ends. Germline-derived CDR1 and CDR2 are SGDLS and YYNGEE. CDR3 bases: TGTGCCAGCAGCCCCAAGGCGGCGGGGGCGCGGGAGACCCAGTACTTC. It specifies CASSPKAAGARETQYF.

The V call is TRBV7-8, the J call TRBJ2-1; 8 nucleotides align to TRBD2. The CDR3 totals 17 residues. The V gene's germline CDR1 is SGHVS and CDR2 FQNEAQ. With V trimmed by 3 bases and J by 8 bases, 15 bases remained unmatched. The CDR3 region is CASSFFLAGGRVDEQFF. The DNA of the CDR3 is TGTGCCAGCAGCTTTTTTCTGGCGGGGGGCCGTGTTGATGAGCAGTTCTTC.

The rearrangement links TRBV7-2 to TRBJ2-6; D is perhaps TRBD2 (7 bases). Germline V CDR1 and CDR2: SGHTA, FQGNSA. V was cut by 4 bases and J by 3 bases, with 22 bases left in between. The CDR3 has 19 amino acids. The CDR3 spells CASSSRMFGGQIGANVLTF. CDR3 nucleotides: TGTGCCAGCAGCTCGAGGATGTTCGGGGGGCAAATTGGGGCCAACGTCCTGACTTTC.

This chain connects TRBV5-4 to TRBJ1-2; 8 bases agree with TRBD1. Germline CDR1 reads SGHNT; CDR2 reads YYREEE (reference sequence). The CDR3 has 15 amino acids. V lost 4 bases, J lost 4 bases, and 9 bases stayed unmatched. The CDR3 is CASSAARGQAYGYTF. The CDR3 bases are TGTGCCAGCAGCGCCGCTAGGGGACAGGCCTATGGCTACACCTTC.

The chain recombines TRBV30 with TRBJ1-5; 10 bases map to TRBD1. The germline gives CDR1 GTSNPN, CDR2 SVGIG (reference sequence). V shed 5 bases and J 7 bases; nucleotides not matched to a gene: 8. The length of the CDR3 is 14 residues. CDR3 sequence (DNA): TGTGCCTGGGGGGGACAGGGGAAGACGCAGCCCCAGCATTTT. Protein product: CAWGGQGKTQPQHF.

The chain recombines TRBV2 with TRBJ1-2; possibly TRBD1 for D (6 bases). The germline CDR1 and CDR2 sequences are SNHLY and FYNNEI. The CDR3 length is 13 residues. Trimming removed 8 bases at V and 3 bases at J, with 13 bases between. The CDR3 coding sequence is TGTGCCAGCCGACAGGACCTGTACTATGGCTACACCTTC. Translated, it gives CASRQDLYYGYTF.

The chain links TRBV27 to TRBJ2-5; perhaps TRBD2 as D (7 bases). Germline V gene lookup returns CDR1 MNHEY and CDR2 SMNVEV (reference sequence). Trimming took off 4 bases at V and 9 bases at J, with 9 bases between the two ends. CDR3 length: 11 amino acids. CDR3 sequence reads: CASSSGGPQYF. The CDR3, as DNA: TGTGCCAGCAGTTCCGGGGGGCCCCAGTACTTC.

The rearrangement uses TRBV6-5 and TRBJ2-7; D is possibly TRBD2 (6 bases). Trimming cost V 2 bases and J 4 bases, with 18 bases left between them. The CDR3 is 16 residues long. CDR1 is MNHEY and CDR2 is SVGAGI in the germline V gene. DNA of the CDR3: TGTGCCAGCAGTTACCGTTCGACGGGGGTATCGTACGAGCAGTACTTC. This encodes CASSYRSTGVSYEQYF.

This clone showed up just once. The V gene is TRBV9, the J gene TRBJ2-1; 7 bases are a match to TRBD2. The CDR3 is 14 residues long. V gave up 2 bases and J gave up 7 bases; unmatched junction bases: 6. Germline CDR1 reads SGDLS; CDR2 reads YYNGEE. The CDR3 spells CASSVGPGGNEQFF. The DNA of the CDR3 is TGTGCCAGCAGCGTCGGCCCGGGGGGTAATGAGCAGTTCTTC.

This chain uses TRBV5-1 with TRBJ2-1; 9 nucleotides line up with TRBD1. Germline lookup yields CDR1 SGHRS and CDR2 YFSETQ. The length of the CDR3 is 15 residues. With V trimmed by 5 bases and J by 1 base, 4 bases remained unmatched. CDR3 nucleotide sequence: TGCGCCAGCAGACAAGGACAGGGGTCCTACAATGAGCAGTTCTTC. Protein sequence: CASRQGQGSYNEQFF.

This chain connects TRBV6-2 or TRBV6-3 to TRBJ1-6; D possibly corresponds to TRBD1 (5 bases). Deletions cut 4 bases from V and 10 bases from J, with 20 bases between. This CDR3 spans 16 amino acids. Germline assignment: CDR1 MNHEY and CDR2 SVGEGT. The CDR3 spells CASSFTPTGGGSPLHF. CDR3 coding DNA: TGTGCCAGCAGTTTTACCCCAACCGGGGGTGGATCACCCCTCCACTTT.

The J gene is TRBJ2-3, the V gene TRBV28; 9 bases map to TRBD2. V lost 6 bases, J lost 1 base, and 8 bases stayed unmatched. The CDR3 has 16 amino acids. Germline V CDR1 and CDR2: MDHEN, SYDVKM. CDR3 residues: CASSLLAGGGTDTQYF. In DNA form, the CDR3 reads TGTGCCAGCAGCCTCCTGGCGGGGGGGGGCACAGATACGCAGTATTTT. Looking up the rest from reference TRBV28 and TRBJ2-3 gives the full variable domain: DVKVTQSSRYLVKRTGEKVFLECVQDMDHENMFWYRQDPGLGLRLIYFSYDVKMKEKGDIPEGYSVSREKKERFSLILESASTNQTSMYLCASSLLAGGGTDTQYFGPGTRLTVL.

The chain has TRBV5-8 and TRBJ1-4, with 8 positions matching TRBD1. Germline CDR1 is SGHTS and CDR2 is YDEGEE. The ends lost 4 bases at V and 1 base at J; junction bases unmatched: 3. CDR3 length equals 15 residues. The CDR3 DNA is TGTGCCAGCAGCAAAACAGGGGGAACTAATGAAAAACTGTTTTTT. Translated: CASSKTGGTNEKLFF. Filled out from reference TRBV5-8 and TRBJ1-4, the complete variable domain reads EAGVTQSPTHLIKTRGQQATLRCSPISGHTSVYWYQQALGLGLQFLLWYDEGEERNRGNFPPRFSGRQFPNYSSELNVNALELEDSALYLCASSKTGGTNEKLFFGSGTQLSVL.

The V gene is TRBV3-1 (or the pseudogene TRBV3-2), the J gene TRBJ2-7, with a weak D call TRBD1 (6 bases). This CDR3 comprises 14 residues. Trimming took 2 bases from V and 5 from J, leaving 13 bases between them. Germline assignment: CDR1 LGHDT and CDR2 YNNKEL (reference sequence). The CDR3 DNA is TGTGCCAGCAGCCAACCCGACAGGTTCCACGAGCAGTACTTC. This sequence encodes CASSQPDRFHEQYF.

The genes are TRBV9 and TRBJ1-2; 7 bases agree with TRBD1. CDR1 SGDLS and CDR2 YYNGEE come from the germline V gene. J lost 2 bases, V lost 0 bases, and 4 bases had no gene match. The CDR3 has 15 amino acids. In DNA, the CDR3 is TGTGCCAGCAGCGTAGGGACAGGCAGCAACTATGGCTACACCTTC. This encodes CASSVGTGSNYGYTF.

In this sample, this clone turned up once. This chain uses TRBV15 with TRBJ1-2, with no clear D. Trimming removed 0 bases at V and 3 bases at J, with 8 bases between. The CDR3 extends over 14 amino acids. The germline V gene has CDR1 LNHNV and CDR2 YYDKDF (reference sequence). The CDR3 protein is CATSREYGDYGYTF. The CDR3 DNA reads TGTGCCACCAGCAGAGAATATGGAGACTATGGCTACACCTTC.